These T cell receptor beta chains were read from a single sample in a study of shared clonotypes between healthy human individuals. Data came from immunoSEQ multiplex PCR; TCRdb stores just in-frame clones and leaves some out. There are fewer than 400,000 clones in the sample; less than 85% occur only once, and 10% lies in the top ten. Sequencing was carried out using memory CD4+ T cells sorted from blood. The origin of the receptors is a man aged 30 to 39 in good health. Both conserved end residues are part of each CDR3. A D gene is named only where the DNA matches it firmly. The size field is filled for only some rows; it gives once, few, many or a size class.

clone_size d_call j_call v_call cdr3_aa cdr3_nt
once TRBD1 TRBJ1-1 TRBV19 CASLGGRGQGNTEAFF TGTGCCAGTCTTGGGGGGAGAGGACAGGGGAACACTGAAGCTTTCTTT
NA NA TRBJ1-2 TRBV6-1 CASSEGRRTNYGYTF TGTGCCAGCAGTGAGGGCAGGAGGACTAACTATGGCTACACCTTC
NA NA TRBJ2-5 TRBV28 CASSFILRETQYF TGTGCCAGCAGTTTTATCCTGAGGGAGACCCAGTACTTC
NA NA TRBJ2-1 TRBV5-1 CASSFQGGAYNEQFF TGCGCCAGCAGCTTTCAGGGGGGCGCCTACAATGAGCAGTTCTTC
NA TRBD2 TRBJ2-3 TRBV10-1 CASSGLAGSTDTQYF TGCGCCAGCAGTGGGCTAGCGGGTAGCACAGATACGCAGTATTTT
few TRBD1 TRBJ1-5 TRBV18 CASSPTGKGGQPQHF TGTGCCAGCTCACCGACAGGGAAAGGGGGTCAGCCCCAGCATTTT
NA NA TRBJ1-1 TRBV4-1 CASSQGQIENTEAFF TGCGCCAGCAGCCAAGGACAGATAGAGAACACTGAAGCTTTCTTT
NA TRBD1 TRBJ2-2 TRBV5-4 CASSWDRGTNTGELFF TGTGCCAGCAGCTGGGACAGGGGCACGAACACCGGGGAGCTGTTTTTT
NA TRBD1 TRBJ1-5 TRBV12-5 CASGLNRGQPQHF TGTGCTAGTGGTTTGAACAGGGGTCAGCCCCAGCATTTT
few TRBD2 TRBJ2-3 TRBV19 CASSTSSGRAHSTDTQYF TGTGCCAGTAGTACGTCTAGCGGGAGGGCCCATAGCACAGATACGCAGTATTTT
NA NA TRBJ2-1 TRBV6-5 CASSWRGPNEQFF TGTGCCAGCAGCTGGCGGGGGCCTAATGAGCAGTTCTTC
NA NA TRBJ2-5 TRBV4-1 CASSQERGFGTTLRETQYF TGCGCCAGCAGCCAGGAGAGGGGATTCGGGACAACCCTCCGGGAGACCCAGTACTTC
few NA TRBJ1-2 TRBV7-3 CASSLGGGYGYTF TGTGCCAGCAGCTTAGGGGGAGGCTATGGCTACACCTTC
few NA TRBJ2-1 TRBV5-1 CASRRSYNEQFF TGCGCCAGCCGCCGTTCCTACAATGAGCAGTTCTTC
NA NA TRBJ2-7 TRBV19 CASSIFPHYEQYF TGTGCCAGTAGTATATTTCCCCACTACGAGCAGTACTTC
NA NA TRBJ2-7 TRBV6-5 CASSYPGTTSYEQYF TGTGCCAGCAGTTACCCGGGGACAACATCCTACGAGCAGTACTTC
NA NA TRBJ1-5 TRBV19 CASSTRKAGWNQPQHF TGTGCCAGTAGTACCCGGAAGGCAGGGTGGAATCAGCCCCAGCATTTT